This T cell receptor (beta chain) was profiled in a study of sequential checkpoint blockade in melanoma. Study information: Both treatment sequences were followed by maintenance nivolumab. After nivolumab or ipilimumab alone, twenty-two patients had week-13 rebiopsies.

Only in-frame clones appear in the TCRdb table, and some are missing; sequencing was by immunoSEQ multiplex PCR. The sample contains about 1,800 clones, around 20% of which appear only once. Treatment defined: randomized to nivolumab then ipilimumab (arm A) or the reverse (arm B). In its sample, this clone was seen a few times. This CDR3 spans 15 amino acids. Germline V gives CDR1 MNHGY, CDR2 SAAAGT. V shed 5 bases and J 4 bases; nucleotides not matched to a gene: 8. The chain links TRBV6-8 to TRBJ2-1, with 7 nucleotides matching TRBD2. Source: tumor tissue (inferred from file names), taken from a patient given nivolumab and ipilimumab in sequence. The source of this sequence is a human donor with melanoma. CDR3 DNA sequence: TGTGCCAGCAGTCTGCGACTAGCAGGATACAATGAGCAGTTCTTC. Amino acids: CASSLRLAGYNEQFF.